A single sample gave rise to the 16 T cell receptor beta chains below, sequenced in a study of T cell responses to AZD1222 COVID-19 vaccine. The repertoire was sequenced with immunoSEQ multiplex PCR; TCRdb's copy has only in-frame clones and lacks some. Counted here are 65,000 to 85,000 clones, approximately 85% occurring once; the ten biggest clones make up approximately 13%. The starting material was peripheral blood, obtained on day 0 of AZD1222 vaccination. The receptors derive from an adult in good health.

This chain links TRBV10-3 with TRBJ2-3, with D uncertain. Germline V gene sequence: CDR1 ENHRY, CDR2 SYGVKD. V dropped 5 bases and J dropped 4 bases, with 16 bases sitting between them. The CDR3 is 15 amino acids. The CDR3 is CAISPGSRGSDTQYF. In DNA form, the CDR3 reads TGTGCCATCAGTCCGGGCTCCCGAGGTTCAGATACGCAGTATTTT.

The V and J genes are TRBV6-5 and TRBJ1-2; D might be TRBD1 (5 bases). V dropped 6 bases and J dropped 4 bases, with 15 bases sitting between them. CDR1 MNHEY and CDR2 SVGAGI come from the germline V gene. The CDR3 loop spans 14 amino acids. Here the CDR3 DNA reads TGTGCCAGCAGACGGGACCGCCTCCCCTATGGCTACACCTTC. It codes for CASRRDRLPYGYTF.

The genes are TRBV18 and TRBJ2-7, with 8 bases fitting TRBD1. Germline CDR1 reads KGHSH; CDR2 reads LQKENI. The V gene end was trimmed by 3 bases and the J gene end by 7 bases; junction bases not matched to a gene: 5. This CDR3 spans 13 amino acids. The CDR3 DNA reads as TGTGCCAGCTCACCCGGGACAGGTGCAGAGCAGTACTTC. This sequence encodes CASSPGTGAEQYF.

This chain uses TRBV7-2 with TRBJ2-1, with D possibly matching TRBD2 (5 bases). Between the trimmed V and J ends, which lost 1 base and 2 bases, there was a span of 9 bases. Germline CDR1 and CDR2: SGHTA and FQGNSA. The CDR3 has 15 residues. The CDR3 DNA reads as TGTGCCAGCAGCTTAGAGAGCGGAACCTACAATGAGCAGTTCTTC. Translating it yields CASSLESGTYNEQFF.

The V and J genes are TRBV3-1 (or the pseudogene TRBV3-2) and TRBJ2-2, with 9 bases that match TRBD1. Germline lookup yields CDR1 LGHDT and CDR2 YNNKEL (reference sequence). This CDR3 comprises 15 residues. V trimming: 4 bases; J trimming: 6 bases; junction bases outside the gene matches: 6. The CDR3 region is CASSPWDRVPGELFF. The DNA for the CDR3 is TGTGCCAGCAGCCCCTGGGACAGGGTGCCCGGGGAGCTGTTTTTT.

The chain links TRBV7-2 to TRBJ1-1; no clear D gene. This CDR3 region has 14 residues. V lost 3 bases and J lost 0, with 8 bases in between. Germline V gives CDR1 SGHTA, CDR2 FQGNSA. The CDR3 bases are TGTGCCAGCAGCTTTCGGGTAATGAACACTGAAGCTTTCTTT. Translated: CASSFRVMNTEAFF.

The V gene is TRBV27, the J gene TRBJ1-2; D is unresolved. The germline gives CDR1 MNHEY, CDR2 SMNVEV (reference sequence). Trimming removed 5 bases at V and 4 bases at J, with 14 bases between. The CDR3 loop spans 14 amino acids. In nucleotides, the CDR3 is TGTGCCAGCAGTCTCGGAGGCCTCCCCTATGGCTACACCTTC. It is translated as CASSLGGLPYGYTF.

This clone was seen a single time. The chain combines TRBV6-5 with TRBJ1-1, with D hard to call. This CDR3 region has 13 residues. V lost 6 bases and J lost 3, with 11 bases in between. From germline, CDR1 is MNHEY and CDR2 SVGAGI. The CDR3 DNA follows: TGTGCCAGCAGCCTTGGACGGTACACTGAAGCTTTCTTT. Translating gives CASSLGRYTEAFF.

This clone has just a few counts. The rearrangement joins TRBV6-5 to TRBJ2-1, with D unresolved. Germline V gene data show CDR1 as MNHEY and CDR2 as SVGAGI. The CDR3 has 12 amino acids. V was pared by 8 bases and J by 7 bases, with 12 bases between. DNA of the CDR3: TGTGCCAGCGGGTTGGGAAGGAATGAGCAGTTCTTC. Translating it yields CASGLGRNEQFF.

The rearrangement uses TRBV5-5 and TRBJ2-2; either TRBD1 or TRBD2 may fit D (5 bases each). The V gene's germline CDR1 is SGHKS and CDR2 YYEKEE (reference sequence). Trimming pared 4 bases from V and 0 bases from J, leaving 10 bases between. This CDR3 is 15 amino acids long. The CDR3 here is CASSQGPTNTGELFF. CDR3 sequence (DNA): TGTGCCAGCAGCCAGGGACCCACGAACACCGGGGAGCTGTTTTTT.

This chain links TRBV18 with TRBJ2-1, with D maybe TRBD2 (6 bases). This CDR3 has 15 amino acids. Germline values: CDR1 KGHSH, CDR2 LQKENI. Trimming left V 0 bases short and J 2 bases short, with 8 bases between. CDR3 bases: TGTGCCAGCTCACCACCGGGAGGCACCTACAATGAGCAGTTCTTC. Translating gives CASSPPGGTYNEQFF.

The V and J genes are TRBV6-2 or TRBV6-3 and TRBJ1-5, with D perhaps matching TRBD1 (5 bases). The CDR3 runs to 15 residues. Trimming removed 6 bases from V and 5 bases from J, with 17 bases in between. Germline CDR1 MNHEY, CDR2 SVGEGT. CDR3 sequence: CASSDPGRGDQPQHF. CDR3 coding DNA: TGTGCCAGCAGCGACCCGGGACGCGGGGATCAGCCCCAGCATTTT.

The chain has TRBV11-3 and TRBJ1-6, with 7 nucleotides matching TRBD1. This CDR3 comprises 15 residues. Per the germline V gene, CDR1 is SGHNT and CDR2 is YENEEA. The ends lost 5 bases at V and 7 bases at J; junction bases unmatched: 8. CDR3 loop: CASSRRGLENSPLHF. The CDR3 DNA reads as TGTGCCAGCAGCCGGAGGGGGCTCGAGAATTCACCCCTCCACTTT. The variable domain in full, completed from reference TRBV11-3 and TRBJ1-6, reads EAGVVQSPRYKIIEKKQPVAFWCNPISGHNTLYWYLQNLGQGPELLIRYENEEAVDDSQLPKDRFSAERLKGVDSTLKIQPAELGDSAVYLCASSRRGLENSPLHFGNGTRLTVT.

This sequence joins TRBV19 and TRBJ1-5, with D possibly matching TRBD1 (5 bases). V lost 3 bases to trimming and J lost 6 bases, with 15 bases between them. In germline, CDR1 is LNHDA, CDR2 SQIVND (reference sequence). The CDR3 extends over 15 amino acids. CDR3 sequence reads: CASSMFGGDRQPQHF. In DNA form, the CDR3 reads TGTGCCAGTAGTATGTTTGGGGGGGATCGTCAGCCCCAGCATTTT.

This clone was seen only a few times. This chain joins TRBV28 and TRBJ1-5; TRBD1 matches 9 bases. CDR1 and CDR2 (germline): MDHEN, SYDVKM. CDR3 length: 15 residues. With 5 bases clipped from V and 4 bases from J, the junction kept 6 bases outside the gene matches. The CDR3 coding sequence is TGTGCCAGCAGTCGGGACAGGGCGAAGAATCAGCCCCAGCATTTT. Translated, it gives CASSRDRAKNQPQHF. Based on the CDR3 plus reference TRBV28 and TRBJ1-5, the full variable domain is DVKVTQSSRYLVKRTGEKVFLECVQDMDHENMFWYRQDPGLGLRLIYFSYDVKMKEKGDIPEGYSVSREKKERFSLILESASTNQTSMYLCASSRDRAKNQPQHFGDGTRLSIL.

The chain links TRBV6-5 to TRBJ1-5; 9 nucleotides align to TRBD1. The CDR3 spans 14 residues. J was trimmed by 9 bases and V by 6 bases; bases with no gene match: 9. The germline V gene has CDR1 MNHEY and CDR2 SVGAGI. In DNA form, the CDR3 reads TGTGCCAGCAGCACCGGGACAGGGTATCCGCCCCAGCATTTT. Translating it yields CASSTGTGYPPQHF.